The next 32 T cell receptor beta chains were all read from a single sample in a study of radiation and T cells in renal cell carcinoma. TCRdb keeps only in-frame clones here, not all; method: immunoSEQ multiplex PCR. The table shows 120,000 or so clones, with about four fifths occurring only once. Stated time point: blood 2 weeks post-SBRT. Treatment here: 15 Gy SBRT to primary tumor, nephrectomy 4 weeks later. Sample: blood, taken from a patient whose treatment included radiotherapy and nephrectomy. These receptors originate from a man aged 45 to 65 with renal cell carcinoma.

V usage is TRBV5-1 and J usage is TRBJ2-2; 8 nucleotides agree with TRBD1. The germline gives CDR1 SGHRS, CDR2 YFSETQ. The CDR3 is 15 amino acids. V lost 2 bases to trimming and J lost 4 bases; unmatched junction nucleotides: 4. CDR3 coding DNA: TGCGCCAGCAGCTTCACCGGGACAGGCACCGGGGAGCTGTTTTTT. Its translation: CASSFTGTGTGELFF.

The V gene is TRBV10-2, the J gene TRBJ2-2; perhaps TRBD1 as D (5 bases). Per the germline V gene, CDR1 is WSHSY and CDR2 is SAAADI. The CDR3 runs 14 residues. Trimming pared 4 bases from V and 7 bases from J, leaving 13 bases between. Here the CDR3 DNA reads TGCGCCAGCAGTGTCGCAGGGTTCTACGGGGAGCTGTTTTTT. Translating gives CASSVAGFYGELFF.

This chain links TRBV4-1 with TRBJ2-2, with 10 bases fitting TRBD2. This CDR3 contains 17 residues. The junction had 12 bases not matched to a gene; V was cut back by 4 bases and J by 7 bases. Germline CDR1 and CDR2: MGHRA and YSYEKL. Written as DNA, the CDR3 is TGCGCCAGCAGCCCGATGCTAGCGGGAGTTCTTGGCGGGGAGCTGTTTTTT. The encoded protein is CASSPMLAGVLGGELFF.

This clone was found a few times. The V call is TRBV30, the J call TRBJ1-1; D remains ambiguous. The CDR3 totals 14 residues. Germline-derived CDR1 and CDR2 are GTSNPN and SVGIG (reference sequence). Trimming removed 0 bases from V and 6 bases from J, with 14 bases in between. The CDR3 sequence is CAWSVGGPVAEAFF. The CDR3 region has the DNA TGTGCCTGGAGTGTAGGTGGTCCGGTCGCTGAAGCTTTCTTT.

The V gene is TRBV19, the J gene TRBJ1-6; D is unclear. Germline V CDR1 and CDR2: LNHDA, SQIVND (reference sequence). The CDR3 is made up of 17 amino acids. Deletions cut 5 bases from V and 2 bases from J, with 16 bases between. The CDR3: CASSVGLSRTYNSPLHF. Here the CDR3 DNA reads TGTGCCAGTAGTGTCGGACTATCCAGAACCTATAATTCACCCCTCCACTTT.

A remark on this clone: The sample holds other DNA sequences that translate to the same CDR3. The CDR3 spells CASSQATSTDTQYF. CDR3 DNA sequence: TGCGCCAGCAGCCAAGCAACTAGCACAGATACGCAGTATTTT. The rearrangement links TRBV4-3 to TRBJ2-3, with D hard to call. The length of the CDR3 is 14 residues. Germline-derived CDR1 and CDR2 are LGHNA and YSLEER. The germline V and J ends were trimmed by 1 base and 0 bases, with 5 bases remaining between them.

This chain uses TRBV18 with TRBJ1-3, with D maybe TRBD1 (5 bases). The V end lost 1 base, the J end lost 0 bases, and 13 bases lay between the germline ends. The CDR3 consists of 17 residues. Germline V gene sequence: CDR1 KGHSH, CDR2 LQKENI. CDR3 bases: TGTGCCAGCTCACCACTTGAGGGACCGAGCTCTGGAAACACCATATATTTT. Translated: CASSPLEGPSSGNTIYF. Complete variable domain (other parts from reference TRBV18 and TRBJ1-3): NAGVMQNPRHLVRRRGQEARLRCSPMKGHSHVYWYRQLPEEGLKFMVYLQKENIIDESGMPKERFSAEFPKEGPSILRIQQVVRGDSAAYFCASSPLEGPSSGNTIYFGEGSWLTVV.

This chain joins TRBV5-1 and TRBJ1-2, with TRBD1 matching over 7 bases. The J segment lost 4 bases and the V segment lost 5 bases, leaving 11 bases of the junction unmatched. The germline V gene encodes CDR1 SGHRS and CDR2 YFSETQ. The CDR3 has 15 amino acids. In DNA form, the CDR3 reads TGCGCCAGCAGATCAGAGACAGGGCTACTCTATGGCTACACCTTC. Translated, it gives CASRSETGLLYGYTF.

The V and J genes are TRBV29-1 and TRBJ2-1; 12 positions agree with TRBD2. The CDR3 is made up of 16 amino acids. V was clipped by 5 bases and J by 7 bases; unmatched bases: 12. Germline CDR1 SQVTM, CDR2 ANQGSEA. The CDR3 nucleotides are TGCAGCGTTCCCGTGCTAGCGGGAGGGCCGGGGAATGAGCAGTTCTTC. This codes for CSVPVLAGGPGNEQFF.

The chain is built from TRBV5-1 and TRBJ2-3; D is undetermined. The CDR3 is 13 residues long. The germline CDR1 and CDR2 sequences are SGHRS and YFSETQ. The V and J ends lost 0 bases and 3 bases respectively, with 5 bases between them. The CDR3 nucleotides read TGCGCCAGCAGCTTGGCCGGGACAGATACGCAGTATTTT. Its translation is CASSLAGTDTQYF.

The chain recombines TRBV19 with TRBJ1-1, with 7 bases identical to TRBD1. CDR1 and CDR2 (germline): LNHDA, SQIVND (reference sequence). The J segment lost 3 bases and the V segment lost 4 bases, leaving 8 bases of the junction unmatched. This CDR3 has 15 residues. CDR3 nucleotides: TGTGCCAGTAGTAGTTTGACAGGGAGTTACACTGAAGCTTTCTTT. Translated: CASSSLTGSYTEAFF.

The V gene is TRBV5-1, the J gene TRBJ1-6, with D possibly matching TRBD1 (5 bases). This CDR3 spans 16 amino acids. Per the germline V gene, CDR1 is SGHRS and CDR2 is YFSETQ. V lost 0 bases to trimming and J lost 8 bases, with 15 bases between them. The CDR3 protein is CASSLDRGTSDSPLHF. The CDR3 nucleotides read TGCGCCAGCAGCTTGGACCGGGGGACTTCGGATTCACCCCTCCACTTT.

This chain connects TRBV4-2 to TRBJ2-7; TRBD2 agrees at 8 bases. Germline trimming cut 8 bases from V and 6 bases from J; bases unmatched to any gene: 12. Germline loops: CDR1 LGHNA, CDR2 YNFKEQ. The CDR3 runs to 14 residues. The chain's CDR3 is CASRRAGASGEQYF. The CDR3 coding sequence is TGTGCCAGCCGTCGAGCGGGAGCGTCCGGCGAGCAGTACTTC.

V and J are TRBV30 and TRBJ2-3; 8 positions agree with TRBD2. This CDR3 has 16 residues. Per germline, CDR1 GTSNPN and CDR2 SVGIG (reference sequence). The V segment lost 5 bases and the J segment 2 bases; nucleotides outside the gene matches: 12. The CDR3 sequence is CAWGLAGGAYTDTQYF. CDR3 sequence (DNA): TGTGCCTGGGGCCTAGCGGGTGGGGCATACACAGATACGCAGTATTTT.

The chain is built from TRBV7-9 and TRBJ2-5; possibly TRBD1 or TRBD2 for D (6 bases each). V was trimmed by 5 bases and J by 1 base, leaving 11 bases between them. Germline assignment: CDR1 SEHNR and CDR2 FQNEAQ (reference sequence). CDR3 length equals 14 residues. As DNA, the CDR3 is TGTGCCAGCAGCCCCAAGGGGGGCCAAGAGACCCAGTACTTC. This translates into CASSPKGGQETQYF.

This chain uses TRBV19 with TRBJ1-4; D remains ambiguous. The CDR3 runs to 15 residues. Between the trimmed V and J ends, which lost 6 bases and 5 bases, there was a span of 16 bases. Germline V gene sequence: CDR1 LNHDA, CDR2 SQIVND (reference sequence). CDR3 in DNA: TGTGCCAGTAGGGCTCCAGCTGACGGGAATGAAAAACTGTTTTTT. Its translation is CASRAPADGNEKLFF.

The CDR3 DNA follows: TGTGCCGGATCGAGCTCTGGGGCCAACGTCCTGACTTTC. Residues: CAGSSSGANVLTF. The V gene is TRBV2, the J gene TRBJ2-6; D gene ambiguous. Trimming took 11 bases from V and 0 from J, leaving 8 bases between them. Germline V gene lookup returns CDR1 SNHLY and CDR2 FYNNEI. This CDR3 is built from 13 residues.

The chain uses TRBV7-9 and TRBJ2-1; D perhaps matches TRBD1 (6 bases). V was pared by 5 bases and J by 3 bases, with 14 bases between. CDR1 is SEHNR, CDR2 FQNEAQ, per germline (reference sequence). The CDR3 consists of 15 residues. The CDR3, as DNA: TGTGCCAGCAGCCCCGAATGGGACATCTACAATGAGCAGTTCTTC. This translates into CASSPEWDIYNEQFF.

CDR3 DNA sequence: TGTGCCAGCAGTGAAAACGGGCTGGCGGGGAATGGCTACACCTTC. Residues: CASSENGLAGNGYTF. The V and J genes are TRBV6-1 and TRBJ1-2; D is undetermined. CDR1 and CDR2 (germline): MNHNS, SASEGT. CDR3 length: 15 residues. Between the trimmed V and J ends, which lost 2 bases and 6 bases, there was a span of 16 bases.

This chain links TRBV19 with TRBJ2-3; D is unresolved. CDR3 size: 15 residues. V was pared by 2 bases and J by 0 bases, with 9 bases between. The germline V gene encodes CDR1 LNHDA and CDR2 SQIVND (reference sequence). The DNA of the CDR3 is TGTGCCAGTAGTATACGTCACGTAAGCACAGATACGCAGTATTTT. Protein product: CASSIRHVSTDTQYF.

Notes on this clone: This CDR3 fails to terminate in the conserved phenylalanine or tryptophan, so it likely reflects a read error. It is unclear where the CDR3 begins or ends on the DNA, so no DNA is shown, and the CDR3 is as TCRdb lists it. The rearrangement joins TRBV19 to TRBJ1-1; the listed D gene, TRBD1, was not tested against the DNA. From germline, CDR1 is LNHDA and CDR2 SQIVND (reference sequence). The CDR3 adds up to 14 amino acids, both ends counted. The CDR3 sequence is CASSIVLSDRASSL.

The chain combines TRBV7-2 with TRBJ1-1; 9 bases line up with TRBD1. The CDR3 sequence is 13 residues long. In germline, CDR1 is SGHTA, CDR2 FQGNSA. V trimming: 4 bases; J trimming: 8 bases; junction bases outside the gene matches: 5. The CDR3 nucleotides are TGTGCCAGCAGCTCGGACAGGGGCTTAGAAGCTTTCTTT. Protein product: CASSSDRGLEAFF.

The count of this clone is one. The V call is TRBV7-8, the J call TRBJ2-3, with D maybe TRBD2 (5 bases). With 7 bases removed from V and 1 base from J, the gap between germline ends came to 9 bases. The germline V gene has CDR1 SGHVS and CDR2 FQNEAQ. The CDR3 is 13 amino acids. The CDR3 nucleotides are TGTGCCAGCAAGGACTTTGGCACAGATACGCAGTATTTT. It is translated as CASKDFGTDTQYF. The complete variable domain, with remaining parts taken from reference TRBV7-8 and TRBJ2-3, reads GAGVSQSPRYKVAKRGQDVALRCDPISGHVSLFWYQQALGQGPEFLTYFQNEAQLDKSGLPSDRFFAERPEGSVSTLKIQRTQQEDSAVYLCASKDFGTDTQYFGPGTRLTVL.

This clone has a single count. V is TRBV28 and J is TRBJ1-2; weak D call: TRBD1 (5 bases). V lost 5 bases and J 3 bases, leaving 16 bases between the germline ends. CDR3 size: 15 residues. Per the germline V gene, CDR1 is MDHEN and CDR2 is SYDVKM. This CDR3 is CASSIRGQQYYGYTF. DNA of the CDR3: TGTGCCAGCAGTATCCGAGGACAACAATACTATGGCTACACCTTC.

The chain is built from TRBV15 and TRBJ2-3, with D possibly matching TRBD2 (6 bases). From germline, CDR1 is LNHNV and CDR2 YYDKDF (reference sequence). This CDR3 has 14 residues. V was shortened by 4 bases and J by 5 bases, with 13 bases between the two germline ends. The CDR3 nucleotides are TGTGCCACCAGCACTACGGGAGCAGGAGATACGCAGTATTTT. Protein sequence: CATSTTGAGDTQYF.

This clone was seen a handful of times. The V gene is TRBV5-5, the J gene TRBJ1-5; 10 positions match TRBD1. Per germline, CDR1 SGHKS and CDR2 YYEKEE (reference sequence). The length of the CDR3 is 15 residues. J was trimmed by 9 bases and V by 2 bases; bases with no gene match: 8. The CDR3 sequence: CASSLDWDRGSPQHF. The CDR3 DNA is TGTGCCAGCAGCTTAGACTGGGACAGGGGCTCGCCCCAGCATTTT.

J is TRBJ2-6 and V is TRBV6-5; D unclear. Germline assignment: CDR1 MNHEY and CDR2 SVGAGI. CDR3 length: 14 residues. The V end lost 5 bases, the J end lost 0 bases, and 5 bases lay between the germline ends. In DNA form, the CDR3 reads TGTGCCAGCAGTGGGAACTCTGGGGCCAACGTCCTGACTTTC. Residues: CASSGNSGANVLTF.

The chain joins TRBV4-2 to TRBJ2-2; 11 nucleotides line up with TRBD2. The germline V gene has CDR1 LGHNA and CDR2 YNFKEQ. Unmatched junction bases numbered 17, after V lost 4 bases and J lost 4 bases. The CDR3 is 20 amino acids. CDR3 in amino acids: CASSPVGTSGSHGRTGELFF. The CDR3 region has the DNA TGTGCCAGCAGCCCTGTCGGGACTAGCGGATCCCACGGCCGCACCGGGGAGCTGTTTTTT.

This clone was recorded at least ten times. CDR3 amino acids: CASSLGPRSSYEQYF. The CDR3 DNA reads as TGTGCCAGTAGTTTGGGACCCCGGAGCTCCTACGAGCAGTACTTC. The chain combines TRBV19 with TRBJ2-7; either TRBD1 or TRBD2 may fit D (5 bases each). Germline CDR1 is LNHDA and CDR2 is SQIVND (reference sequence). The CDR3 length is 15 residues. V lost 5 bases and J lost 0, with 14 bases in between.

V is TRBV2 and J is TRBJ2-5; possibly TRBD2 for D (6 bases). This CDR3 has 14 amino acids. Trimming took off 4 bases at V and 5 bases at J, with 14 bases between the two ends. CDR1 is SNHLY, CDR2 FYNNEI, per germline. CDR3 nucleotide sequence: TGTGCCAGCAGTGCAACGGGAGTTGGTGAGACCCAGTACTTC. Translated: CASSATGVGETQYF.

The chain combines TRBV13 with TRBJ2-7, with D perhaps matching TRBD2 (6 bases). This CDR3 is built from 16 residues. The germline V gene encodes CDR1 PRHDT and CDR2 FYEKMQ (reference sequence). Trimming removed 0 bases from V and 7 bases from J, with 19 bases in between. The CDR3 reads CASSLGLGVGGAEQYF. CDR3 nucleotide sequence: TGTGCCAGCAGCTTAGGCCTGGGAGTAGGAGGGGCGGAGCAGTACTTC.

The chain combines TRBV6-6 with TRBJ2-3, with TRBD1 matching over 7 bases. This CDR3 comprises 14 residues. The V gene's germline CDR1 is MNHNY and CDR2 SVGAGI (reference sequence). After removal of 4 bases from V and 4 bases from J, the junction contained 5 bases not matched to a gene. In DNA, the CDR3 is TGTGCCAGCAGTTTAGACAGGGCCCCAGATACGCAGTATTTT. It is translated as CASSLDRAPDTQYF.